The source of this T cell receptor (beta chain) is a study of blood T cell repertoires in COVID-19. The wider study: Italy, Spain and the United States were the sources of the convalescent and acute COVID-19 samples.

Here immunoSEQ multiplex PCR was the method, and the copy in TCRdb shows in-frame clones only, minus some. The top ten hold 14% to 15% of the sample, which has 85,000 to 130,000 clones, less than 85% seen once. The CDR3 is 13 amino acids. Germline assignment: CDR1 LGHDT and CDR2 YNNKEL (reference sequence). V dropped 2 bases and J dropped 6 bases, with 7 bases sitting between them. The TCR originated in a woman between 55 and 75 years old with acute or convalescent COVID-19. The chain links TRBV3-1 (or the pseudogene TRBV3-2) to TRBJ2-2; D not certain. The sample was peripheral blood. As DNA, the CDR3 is TGTGCCAGCAGCCAAAGCGTGGCCGGGGAGCTGTTTTTT. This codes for CASSQSVAGELFF.